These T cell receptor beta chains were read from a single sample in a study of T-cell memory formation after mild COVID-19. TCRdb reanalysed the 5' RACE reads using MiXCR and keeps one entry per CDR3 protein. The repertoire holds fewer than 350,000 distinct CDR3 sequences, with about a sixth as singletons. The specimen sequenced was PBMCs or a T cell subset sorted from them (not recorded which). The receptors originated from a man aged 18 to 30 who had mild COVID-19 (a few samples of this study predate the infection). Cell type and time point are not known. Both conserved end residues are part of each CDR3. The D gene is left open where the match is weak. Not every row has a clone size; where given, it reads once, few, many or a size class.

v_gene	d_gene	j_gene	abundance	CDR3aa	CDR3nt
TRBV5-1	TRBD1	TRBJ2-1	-	CASSPEGSPGQVNNEQFF	TGCGCCAGCTCCCCCGAGGGATCCCCGGGACAGGTGAACAATGAGCAGTTCTTC
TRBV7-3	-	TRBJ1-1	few	CASSFTSGGAGEAFF	TGTGCCAGCAGCTTCACTTCCGGGGGAGCTGGTGAAGCTTTCTTT
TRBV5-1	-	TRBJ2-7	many	CASSLYNSYEQYF	TGCGCCAGCAGCTTGTACAACTCCTACGAGCAGTACTTC
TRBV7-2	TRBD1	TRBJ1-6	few	CASSWGTGGFNSPLHF	TGTGCCAGCAGCTGGGGGACAGGGGGCTTTAATTCACCCCTCCACTTT
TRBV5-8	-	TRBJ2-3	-	CASSPSGGFGRDTQYF	TGTGCCAGCAGCCCGTCCGGAGGTTTTGGACGAGATACGCAGTATTTT
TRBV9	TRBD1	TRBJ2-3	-	CASSATGGSRDTQYF	TGTGCCAGCAGCGCGACAGGGGGCTCGAGAGATACGCAGTATTTT
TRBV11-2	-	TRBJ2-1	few	CASSTTAGVSYNEQFF	TGTGCCAGCAGCACGACAGCGGGTGTCTCCTACAATGAGCAGTTCTTC
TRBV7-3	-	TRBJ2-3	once	CASSLRGNTQYF	TGTGCCAGCAGCTTAAGGGGGAATACGCAGTATTTT
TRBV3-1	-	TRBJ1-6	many	CASSHGWGRNNSPLHF	TGTGCCAGCAGCCATGGCTGGGGCAGAAATAATTCACCCCTCCACTTT
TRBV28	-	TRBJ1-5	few	CASSFRGFQPQHF	TGTGCCAGCAGTTTCAGGGGTTTTCAGCCCCAGCATTTT
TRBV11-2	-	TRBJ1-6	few	CASSFPGSWPNSPLHF	TGTGCCAGCAGCTTCCCAGGGTCGTGGCCGAATTCACCCCTCCACTTT
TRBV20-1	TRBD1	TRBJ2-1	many	CSASPSRTGQFF	TGCAGTGCTTCCCCATCAAGGACAGGGCAGTTCTTC
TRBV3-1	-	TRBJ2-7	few	CASSQVGGPYEQYF	TGTGCCAGCAGCCAAGTCGGGGGCCCTTACGAGCAGTACTTC
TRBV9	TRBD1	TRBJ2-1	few	CASSLRQGSYNEQFF	TGTGCCAGCAGCCTTCGACAGGGATCCTACAATGAGCAGTTCTTC
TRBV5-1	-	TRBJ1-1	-	CASSDQLGLTTEAFF	TGCGCCAGCAGCGATCAGCTCGGGTTGACCACTGAAGCTTTCTTT
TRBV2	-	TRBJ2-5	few	CATKDNQETQYF	TGTGCCACGAAGGACAACCAAGAGACCCAGTACTTC
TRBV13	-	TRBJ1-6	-	CASSFGSSPLHF	TGTGCCAGCAGCTTCGGGAGTTCACCCCTCCACTTT
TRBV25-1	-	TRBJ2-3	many	CASRRVGTDTQYF	TGTGCCAGCAGGAGGGTTGGCACAGATACGCAGTATTTT
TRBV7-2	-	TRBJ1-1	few	CASSRQRIMNTEAFF	TGTGCCAGCAGCCGACAGCGGATCATGAACACTGAAGCTTTCTTT
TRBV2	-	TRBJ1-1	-	CASSEQGPNTEAFF	TGTGCCAGCAGTGAGCAGGGCCCGAACACTGAAGCTTTCTTT
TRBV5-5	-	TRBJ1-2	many	CASSLVDRYGYTF	TGTGCCAGCAGCTTGGTGGACAGATATGGCTACACCTTC
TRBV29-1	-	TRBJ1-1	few	CSVGRVNTEAFF	TGCAGCGTTGGAAGGGTGAACACTGAAGCTTTCTTT
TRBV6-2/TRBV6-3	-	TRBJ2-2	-	CASSWGRIDPNTGELFF	TGTGCCAGCAGTTGGGGACGGATTGACCCGAACACCGGGGAGCTGTTTTTT